This T cell receptor beta chain comes out of a study of blood T cell repertoires in COVID-19. CDR1 is SGHRS and CDR2 is YFSETQ in the germline V gene. V was shortened by 0 bases and J by 2 bases, with 8 bases between the two germline ends. This CDR3 spans 14 amino acids. The table came from immunoSEQ multiplex PCR; TCRdb's copy has only in-frame clones and leaves some out. The sample lists about 170,000 clones; about 86% were seen once. The receptor's source is a woman of 80 years or more in a cohort sampled during active or convalescent COVID-19. The specimen sequenced was peripheral blood. V and J are TRBV5-1 and TRBJ2-5, with unresolved D. The CDR3 region has the DNA TGCGCCAGCAGCTTGGCTATCATTCAAGAGACCCAGTACTTC. This sequence encodes CASSLAIIQETQYF.